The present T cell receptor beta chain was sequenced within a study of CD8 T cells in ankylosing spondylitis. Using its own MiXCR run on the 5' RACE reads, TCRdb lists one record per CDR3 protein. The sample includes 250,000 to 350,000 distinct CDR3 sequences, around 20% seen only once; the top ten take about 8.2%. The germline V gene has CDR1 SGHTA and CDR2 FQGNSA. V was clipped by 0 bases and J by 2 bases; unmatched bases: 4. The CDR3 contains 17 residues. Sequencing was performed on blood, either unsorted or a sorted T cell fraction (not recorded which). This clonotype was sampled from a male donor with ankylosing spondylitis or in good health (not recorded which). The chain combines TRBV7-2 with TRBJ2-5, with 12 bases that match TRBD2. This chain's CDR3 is CASSLALAGGKQETQYF. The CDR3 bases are TGTGCCAGCAGCTTAGCACTAGCGGGGGGAAAACAAGAGACCCAGTACTTC.